This T cell receptor beta chain comes out of a study of T-cell reconstitution after alpha-beta-depleted transplantation in children. Preparing the TCRbeta library involved the use of unique molecular identifiers. Via MiXCR, TCRdb re-called the PCR reads, giving one row per CDR3 protein. The table has hundreds of thousands of distinct CDR3 sequences, around 14% seen once; the top ten hold 0.79%. The CDR3 consists of 13 residues. V was cut by 10 bases and J by 3 bases, with 14 bases left in between. The V gene is TRBV12-3 or TRBV12-4, the J gene TRBJ2-3; D not certain. The TCR originated in a girl aged 2-10 years with congenital amegakaryocytic thrombocytopenia, due to receive a stem cell transplant. The sample consisted of PBMCs, taken before TCRalphabeta/CD19-depleted stem cell transplant. The CDR3 region is CAILPLRTDTQYF. CDR3 nucleotide sequence: TGTGCCATCCTACCCCTCCGAACAGATACGCAGTATTTT.